One sample yielded the 25 T cell receptor beta chains listed below, sequenced in a study of blood T cells in healthy people across ages. Then a second PCR, running about 6 to 11 cycles, was carried out with a sample-barcoded 5' primer and a J-beta primer mix. TCRdb re-analysed the 5' RACE reads in MiXCR, keeping a single row per CDR3 protein. The sample shows 850,000 to 1,000,000 distinct CDR3 sequences, around 48% of them seen only once. Sequenced sample: blood. These receptors were taken from a young man in good health.

The rearrangement uses TRBV7-2 and TRBJ1-1; D perhaps matches TRBD1 (6 bases). The V end was cut by 3 bases, the J end by 5 bases, with 16 bases between. The CDR3 runs 15 residues. Germline CDR1 SGHTA, CDR2 FQGNSA. The CDR3 loop is CASSFTGRGRTEAFF. The CDR3 DNA is TGTGCCAGCAGCTTTACGGGGCGGGGGCGGACTGAAGCTTTCTTT.

This chain connects TRBV10-3 to TRBJ2-3, with a possible D match to TRBD1 (5 bases). The CDR3 is made up of 13 amino acids. Germline lookup yields CDR1 ENHRY and CDR2 SYGVKD. With 10 bases removed from V and 3 bases from J, the gap between germline ends came to 14 bases. CDR3 bases: TGTGCCAACGGACAAGAAGCGACAGATACGCAGTATTTT. This translates into CANGQEATDTQYF.

This chain connects TRBV27 to TRBJ1-2; 7 bases fit TRBD1. The CDR3 spans 15 residues. J was trimmed by 1 base and V by 6 bases; bases with no gene match: 8. Germline values: CDR1 MNHEY, CDR2 SMNVEV (reference sequence). CDR3 DNA sequence: TGTGCCAGCAGAGCCGGGACAGCCTATAACTATGGCTACACCTTC. Amino acid sequence: CASRAGTAYNYGYTF.

This chain connects TRBV7-9 to TRBJ1-1; 9 bases align to TRBD1. CDR3 size: 14 residues. Germline V gene sequence: CDR1 SEHNR, CDR2 FQNEAQ (reference sequence). Trimming removed 1 base from V and 6 bases from J; junction bases left unmatched: 3. CDR3 in amino acids: CASSLGQGEAEAFF. The CDR3 DNA sequence: TGTGCCAGCAGCTTAGGACAGGGGGAGGCTGAAGCTTTCTTT.

The V and J genes are TRBV7-2 and TRBJ2-7, with TRBD1 matching 9 bases. This CDR3 region has 14 residues. CDR1 SGHTA and CDR2 FQGNSA come from the germline V gene. The V gene end was trimmed by 5 bases and the J gene end by 4 bases; junction bases not matched to a gene: 6. DNA of the CDR3: TGTGCCAGCAGCAAAATGGGACAGGGATACGAGCAGTACTTC. It encodes CASSKMGQGYEQYF. The full variable domain, in which reference TRBV7-2 and TRBJ2-7 provide the parts outside the CDR3, is GAGVSQSPSNKVTEKGKDVELRCDPISGHTALYWYRQSLGQGLEFLIYFQGNSAPDKSGLPSDRFSAERTGGSVSTLTIQRTQQEDSAVYLCASSKMGQGYEQYFGPGTRLTVT.

With respect to this clonotype: At one end the junction does not follow the germline gene, possibly because of a read error. CDR3 loop: CAIGDLDGYEQYF. CDR3 DNA sequence: TGTGCCATCGGTGACTTGGACGGGTACGAGCAGTACTTC. This sequence joins TRBV10-3 and TRBJ2-7; D not resolved. Germline CDR1 is ENHRY and CDR2 is SYGVKD. There are 13 residues in the CDR3.

The rearrangement uses TRBV20-1 and TRBJ2-3, with 8 bases identical to TRBD2. V was clipped by 2 bases and J by 5 bases; unmatched bases: 9. Germline V gene lookup returns CDR1 DFQATT and CDR2 SNEGSKA (reference sequence). The CDR3 covers 15 residues. The CDR3 sequence: CSARLGGAAVDTQYF. The CDR3 bases are TGCAGTGCTAGACTCGGGGGGGCCGCGGTAGATACGCAGTATTTT.

The rearrangement links TRBV2 to TRBJ2-5; the D is unclear. CDR3 length: 13 amino acids. V shed 6 bases and J shed 2 bases, with 10 bases lying between them. The germline V gene has CDR1 SNHLY and CDR2 FYNNEI. DNA of the CDR3: TGTGCCAGCAGGAGTGCTTATCAAGAGACCCAGTACTTC. It translates to CASRSAYQETQYF. The whole variable domain, filled in from reference TRBV2 and TRBJ2-5, reads EPEVTQTPSHQVTQMGQEVILRCVPISNHLYFYWYRQILGQKVEFLVSFYNNEISEKSEIFDDQFSVERPDGSNFTLKIRSTKLEDSAMYFCASRSAYQETQYFGPGTRLLVL.

Remarks on this clonotype: A read error may explain this, as a much larger clone is one base away. The J gene is TRBJ1-1, the V gene TRBV11-3; D gene ambiguous. Looked up from germline, CDR1 is SGHNT and CDR2 is YENEEA. The CDR3 is 13 amino acids. The CDR3 DNA reads as TGTGCCAGCAGCTCCCCAAGGAACACTGATGCTTTCTTT. Protein product: CASSSPRNTDAFF. The variable domain in full, with the rest retrieved from reference TRBV11-3 and TRBJ1-1, is EAGVVQSPRYKIIEKKQPVAFWCNPISGHNTLYWYLQNLGQGPELLIRYENEEAVDDSQLPKDRFSAERLKGVDSTLKIQPAELGDSAVYLCASSSPRNTDAFFGQGTRLTVV.

The chain carries TRBV20-1 and TRBJ1-4; maybe TRBD1 (5 bases). Germline CDR1 is DFQATT and CDR2 is SNEGSKA (reference sequence). The ends were cut back, 5 bases at V and 3 bases at J, with 16 bases in the middle. CDR3 length: 15 amino acids. The CDR3 is CSAGENGGANEKLFF. CDR3 DNA sequence: TGCAGTGCTGGGGAAAACGGAGGGGCTAATGAAAAACTGTTTTTT.

This clonotype was detected only a few times. CDR3 sequence (DNA): TGTGCCAGCAGTCCCCGACTTTCTAGCGGGGCGAACACCGGGGAGCTGTTTTTT. It encodes CASSPRLSSGANTGELFF. The J gene is TRBJ2-2, the V gene TRBV12-3 or TRBV12-4; 9 bases map to TRBD2. The trim removed 5 bases at V and 0 bases at J, leaving 10 bases unmatched. This CDR3 is built from 18 residues.

This clonotype was picked up many times. The chain carries TRBV10-3 and TRBJ2-1, with 10 nucleotides matching TRBD1. The junction had 11 bases not matched to a gene; V was cut back by 8 bases and J by 4 bases. Germline V gene lookup returns CDR1 ENHRY and CDR2 SYGVKD. This CDR3 has 16 residues. The CDR3 DNA reads TGTGCCATCGGGGGACCGGGACAGGGGCCTTACAATGAGCAGTTCTTC. Translating gives CAIGGPGQGPYNEQFF.

V usage is TRBV29-1 and J usage is TRBJ2-5; the D is unclear. The J call may be wrong; the DNA end is better matched by TRBJ2-7. The CDR3 extends over 11 amino acids. CDR1 and CDR2 (germline): SQVTM, ANQGSEA. Here the CDR3 DNA reads TGCAGCGTGAACAGTGGCGACGAGCAGTACTTC. It translates to CSVNSGDEQYF.

V usage is TRBV20-1 and J usage is TRBJ1-5; TRBD1 aligns across 10 bases. V was pared by 5 bases and J by 1 base, with 8 bases of the junction left unmatched. The CDR3 contains 16 residues. Per the germline V gene, CDR1 is DFQATT and CDR2 is SNEGSKA (reference sequence). The DNA of the CDR3 is TGCAGTGCTCATGACAGGGGGCGTTTAAGCAATCAGCCCCAGCATTTT. The encoded protein is CSAHDRGRLSNQPQHF.

This clonotype occurred a few times. The chain couples TRBV10-3 to TRBJ2-3, with a tentative D call TRBD1 (5 bases). The CDR3 is 14 residues long. V was shortened by 10 bases and J by 2 bases, with 16 bases between the two germline ends. CDR1 and CDR2 from the germline V gene are ENHRY and SYGVKD. CDR3 amino acids: CATRPAGNTDTQYF. The CDR3 region has the DNA TGTGCCACACGCCCGGCAGGGAACACAGATACGCAGTATTTT.

The chain is built from TRBV7-6 and TRBJ2-6; either TRBD1 or TRBD2 may fit D (6 bases each). This CDR3 region has 15 residues. The ends were cut back, 5 bases at V and 2 bases at J, with 10 bases in the middle. The germline CDR1 and CDR2 sequences are SGHVS and FNYEAQ. This CDR3 reads CASSRGGPGANVLTF. The CDR3 DNA reads TGTGCCAGCAGCCGTGGGGGGCCTGGGGCCAACGTCCTGACTTTC.

A few counts support this clonotype. This sequence joins TRBV27 and TRBJ1-1; D not certain. This CDR3 has 13 amino acids. Germline CDR1 reads MNHEY; CDR2 reads SMNVEV (reference sequence). V shed 2 bases and J shed 4 bases, with 8 bases lying between them. CDR3 residues: CASSLGRFTEAFF. As DNA, the CDR3 is TGTGCCAGCAGTTTAGGCAGGTTCACTGAAGCTTTCTTT.

The V and J genes are TRBV7-8 and TRBJ2-1, with TRBD1 matching over 9 bases. The CDR3 length is 14 residues. Germline V gives CDR1 SGHVS, CDR2 FQNEAQ. The V and J ends lost 4 bases and 7 bases, in that order; junction bases with no gene match: 5. CDR3 coding DNA: TGTGCCAGCAGCTCTCGACAGGGGGTTAATGAGCAGTTCTTC. This translates into CASSSRQGVNEQFF.

This clonotype appeared a few times. V and J are TRBV3-1 and TRBJ2-7, with D possibly matching TRBD2 (5 bases). Germline assignment: CDR1 LGHDT and CDR2 YNNKEL (reference sequence). V was pared by 0 bases and J by 2 bases, with 11 bases between. The length of the CDR3 is 15 residues. The CDR3, as DNA: TGTGCCAGCAGCCAAGATCCCGGCGGGCCCTACGAGCAGTACTTC. Protein product: CASSQDPGGPYEQYF.

The V and J genes are TRBV7-9 and TRBJ2-1, with 7 positions matching TRBD2. The V segment lost 5 bases and the J segment 10 bases; nucleotides outside the gene matches: 14. This CDR3 is built from 15 residues. Germline CDR1 SEHNR, CDR2 FQNEAQ (reference sequence). The CDR3 is CASSPGSGVFSEQFF. The DNA for the CDR3 is TGTGCCAGCAGCCCCGGGAGCGGGGTTTTTAGCGAGCAGTTCTTC.

V usage is TRBV7-9 and J usage is TRBJ2-1, with 8 nucleotides matching TRBD1. CDR1 is SEHNR, CDR2 FQNEAQ, per germline (reference sequence). With 10 bases clipped from V and 10 bases from J, the junction kept 6 bases outside the gene matches. This CDR3 is 11 amino acids long. This CDR3 reads CAIRTGTEQFF. CDR3 nucleotides: TGTGCCATACGGACAGGGACAGAGCAGTTCTTC.

The V call is TRBV24-1, the J call TRBJ2-7, with 9 bases that match TRBD1. CDR1 KGHDR and CDR2 SFDVKD come from the germline V gene. CDR3 length: 15 residues. V trimming: 5 bases; J trimming: 0 bases; junction bases outside the gene matches: 4. The CDR3 here is CATSGGTGTSYEQYF. As DNA, the CDR3 is TGTGCCACCAGTGGAGGGACAGGGACCTCCTACGAGCAGTACTTC.

CDR3 coding DNA: TGCGCCAGCAGCCAAAACGTGGGCGGGGGGGCCCCCGATACGCAGTATTTT. Its translation: CASSQNVGGGAPDTQYF. The J gene is TRBJ2-3, the V gene TRBV5-1, with 9 positions matching TRBD2. The CDR3 is made up of 17 amino acids. CDR1 SGHRS and CDR2 YFSETQ come from the germline V gene. V dropped 4 bases and J dropped 6; count of bases not matched to a gene: 15.

This clonotype was detected a few times. The CDR3 sequence: CASSSPPGRGRGVFDQPQHF. The CDR3, as DNA: TGTGCCAGCAGCTCCCCTCCGGGTAGGGGGCGGGGGGTGTTCGATCAGCCCCAGCATTTT. The chain uses TRBV21-1 and TRBJ1-5; the D call TRBD1 from the table was never checked on the DNA. TRBV21-1 is a known pseudogene. The CDR3 loop spans 20 amino acids.

The chain combines TRBV18 with TRBJ1-5; D might be TRBD1 (6 bases). The CDR3 length is 15 residues. Trimming cost V 2 bases and J 4 bases, with 12 bases left between them. Germline V CDR1 and CDR2: KGHSH, LQKENI. The DNA for the CDR3 is TGTGCCAGCTCACCAAGTTCGCAGGGGAATCAGCCCCAGCATTTT. Its protein is CASSPSSQGNQPQHF.